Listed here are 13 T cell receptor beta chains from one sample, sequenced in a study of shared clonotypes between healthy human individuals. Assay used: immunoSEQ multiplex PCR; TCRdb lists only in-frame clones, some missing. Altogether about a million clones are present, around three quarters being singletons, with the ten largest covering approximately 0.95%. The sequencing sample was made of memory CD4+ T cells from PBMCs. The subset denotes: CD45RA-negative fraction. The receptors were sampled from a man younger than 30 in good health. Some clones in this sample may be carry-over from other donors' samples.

Here the CDR3 DNA reads TGTGCCAGTAGCGTACAGGGCTTGCAAGAGACCCAGTACTTC. The encoded protein is CASSVQGLQETQYF. The V gene is TRBV19, the J gene TRBJ2-5; the D gene is possibly TRBD1 (6 bases). V was trimmed by 6 bases and J by 2 bases, leaving 13 bases between them. The germline CDR1 and CDR2 sequences are LNHDA and SQIVND (reference sequence). The CDR3 runs 14 residues.

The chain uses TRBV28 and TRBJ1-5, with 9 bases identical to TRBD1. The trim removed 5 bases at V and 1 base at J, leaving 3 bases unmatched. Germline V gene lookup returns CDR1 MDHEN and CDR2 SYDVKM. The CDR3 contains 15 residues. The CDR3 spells CASSIGQGSNQPQHF. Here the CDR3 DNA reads TGTGCCAGCAGTATAGGACAGGGGAGCAATCAGCCCCAGCATTTT.

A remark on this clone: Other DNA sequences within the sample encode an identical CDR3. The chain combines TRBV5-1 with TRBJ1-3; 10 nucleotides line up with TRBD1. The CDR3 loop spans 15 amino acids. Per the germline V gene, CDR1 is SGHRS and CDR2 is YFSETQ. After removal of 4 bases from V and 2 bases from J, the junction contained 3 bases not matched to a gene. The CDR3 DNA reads TGCGCCAGCAGCCTGGGGACAGGGGCTGGAAACACCATATATTTT. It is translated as CASSLGTGAGNTIYF.

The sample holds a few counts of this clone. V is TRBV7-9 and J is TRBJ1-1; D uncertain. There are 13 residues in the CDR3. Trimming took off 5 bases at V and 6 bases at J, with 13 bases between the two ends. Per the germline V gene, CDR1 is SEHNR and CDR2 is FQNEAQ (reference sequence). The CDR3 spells CASSQSGGPEAFF. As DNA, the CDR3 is TGTGCCAGCAGCCAATCCGGTGGGCCTGAAGCTTTCTTT.

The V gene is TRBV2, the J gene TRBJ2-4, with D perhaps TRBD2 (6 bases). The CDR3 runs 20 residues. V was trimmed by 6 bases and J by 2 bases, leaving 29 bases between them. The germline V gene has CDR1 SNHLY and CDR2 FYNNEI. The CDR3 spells CASRNPESFVGGRSKNIQYF. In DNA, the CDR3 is TGTGCCAGCAGGAACCCTGAGTCCTTTGTTGGAGGGCGATCCAAAAACATTCAGTACTTC.

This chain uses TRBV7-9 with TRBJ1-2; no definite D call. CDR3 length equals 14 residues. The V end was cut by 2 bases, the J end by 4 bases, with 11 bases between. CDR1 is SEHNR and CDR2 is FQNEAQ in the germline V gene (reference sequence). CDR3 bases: TGTGCCAGCAGCTTAATAGGGAACCCCTATGGCTACACCTTC. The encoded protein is CASSLIGNPYGYTF.

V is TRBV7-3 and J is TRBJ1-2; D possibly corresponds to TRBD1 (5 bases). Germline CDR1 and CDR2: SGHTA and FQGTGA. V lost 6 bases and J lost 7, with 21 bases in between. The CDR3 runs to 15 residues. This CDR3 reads CASSPEPGGVGGYTF. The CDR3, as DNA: TGTGCCAGCAGTCCGGAACCTGGAGGGGTTGGTGGCTACACCTTC.

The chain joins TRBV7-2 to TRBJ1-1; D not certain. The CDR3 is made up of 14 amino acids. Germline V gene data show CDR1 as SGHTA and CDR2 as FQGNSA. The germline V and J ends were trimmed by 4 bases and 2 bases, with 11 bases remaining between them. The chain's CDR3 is CASSSQAGNTEAFF. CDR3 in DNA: TGTGCCAGCAGCTCCCAGGCGGGTAACACTGAAGCTTTCTTT.

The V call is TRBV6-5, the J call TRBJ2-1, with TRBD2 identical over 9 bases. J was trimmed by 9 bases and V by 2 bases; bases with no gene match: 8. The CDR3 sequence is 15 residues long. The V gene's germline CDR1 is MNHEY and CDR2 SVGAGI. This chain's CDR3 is CASSYDAGGPREQFF. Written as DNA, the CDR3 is TGTGCCAGCAGTTACGACGCGGGAGGGCCCCGTGAGCAGTTCTTC.

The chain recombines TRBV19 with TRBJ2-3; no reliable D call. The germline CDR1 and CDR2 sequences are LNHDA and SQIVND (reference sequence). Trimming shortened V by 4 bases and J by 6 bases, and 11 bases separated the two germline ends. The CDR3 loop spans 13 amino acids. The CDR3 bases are TGTGCCAGTAGTAAGGACCCCGGTGATACGCAGTATTTT. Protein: CASSKDPGDTQYF.

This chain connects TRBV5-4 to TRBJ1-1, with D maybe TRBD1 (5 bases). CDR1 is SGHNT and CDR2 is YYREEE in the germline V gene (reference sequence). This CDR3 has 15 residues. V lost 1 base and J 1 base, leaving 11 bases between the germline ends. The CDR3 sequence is CASSLLKGANTEAFF. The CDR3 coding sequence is TGTGCCAGCAGCTTGCTAAAAGGGGCGAACACTGAAGCTTTCTTT.

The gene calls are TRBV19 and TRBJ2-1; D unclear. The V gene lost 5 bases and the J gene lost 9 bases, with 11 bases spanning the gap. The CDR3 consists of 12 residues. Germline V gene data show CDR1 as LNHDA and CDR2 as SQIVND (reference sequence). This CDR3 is CASSWRKGEQFF. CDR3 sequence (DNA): TGTGCCAGTAGTTGGAGAAAAGGTGAGCAGTTCTTC.

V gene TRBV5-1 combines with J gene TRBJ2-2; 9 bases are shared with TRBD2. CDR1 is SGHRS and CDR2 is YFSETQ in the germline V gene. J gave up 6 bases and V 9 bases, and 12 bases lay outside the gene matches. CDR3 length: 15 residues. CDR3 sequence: CATSPAREGAGELFF. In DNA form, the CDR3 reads TGCGCCACCTCCCCGGCGCGGGAGGGGGCCGGGGAGCTGTTTTTT.